The entry below describes one TCR beta chain. The same CDR3 arises from other DNA sequences in this sample as well. This sample is part of a study of blood T cell repertoires in COVID-19. Study-level background: Sites in the United States, Italy and Spain provided acute and convalescent COVID-19 samples.

The authors' processing: Counts of nucleated cells, estimated from reference gene primer amplification, were obtained. Clones were sequenced by immunoSEQ multiplex PCR, and TCRdb holds only the in-frame ones, with some missing. V and J calls and clone size are those listed in that table; D and trimming were worked out from the DNA. The profile covers around 41,000 clones, with around 93% appearing a single time and less than 20% taken by the ten largest. The V segment lost 4 bases and the J segment 3 bases; nucleotides outside the gene matches: 4. CDR1 and CDR2 from the germline V gene are KGHDR and SFDVKD. CDR3 size: 15 residues.

This clonotype was sampled from a woman aged 25 to 39 in a cohort sampled during active COVID-19. The chain combines TRBV24-1 with TRBJ1-5; 8 bases match TRBD1. The sequencing sample was made of peripheral blood. The CDR3 protein is CATSDTGGLNQPQHF. CDR3 sequence (DNA): TGTGCCACCAGTGACACAGGGGGACTCAATCAGCCCCAGCATTTT.